This T cell receptor beta chain was found in a study of blood T cells in healthy people across ages. Germline V gene lookup returns CDR1 SGHRS and CDR2 YFSETQ. CDR3 length equals 16 residues. The V end lost 2 bases, the J end lost 4 bases, and 16 bases lay between the germline ends. Isolation per sample recovered at least 7 million PBMCs. Using a J-beta primer mix together with a sample-barcoded 5' primer, a second PCR was run for roughly 6 to 12 cycles. TCRdb itself ran the 5' RACE reads through MiXCR, one entry per CDR3 protein. The table includes about 650,000 distinct CDR3 sequences, about 30% detected once. This clonotype was seen ten or more times. What it binds is not known. General observations from the study: There was no known CMV status for donors, so expanded clonotype changes were possibly confounded.

The receptor was isolated from a woman of 80 years or more in good health. The specimen was blood. The chain employs TRBV5-1 and TRBJ2-1; D possibly corresponds to TRBD2 (6 bases). In DNA, the CDR3 is TGCGCCAGCAGCTTATGGCGGGGTTCTTCATACAATGAGCAGTTCTTC. Its protein product is CASSLWRGSSYNEQFF.